These 20 T cell receptor beta chains were sequenced from one sample in a study of blood T cell repertoires in COVID-19. Data came from immunoSEQ multiplex PCR; TCRdb stores just in-frame clones and leaves some out. The table records some 25,000 clones, under 90% of them present only once. The specimen sequenced was peripheral blood. The receptors were gathered from a human donor in a cohort sampled during active COVID-19.

The chain has TRBV5-1 and TRBJ2-1; TRBD2 aligns across 8 bases. J gave up 8 bases and V 3 bases, and 7 bases lay outside the gene matches. The CDR3 consists of 14 residues. Per the germline V gene, CDR1 is SGHRS and CDR2 is YFSETQ. CDR3 coding DNA: TGCGCCAGCAGCTCCTCAGCGGGAGCGGATGAGCAGTTCTTC. This encodes CASSSSAGADEQFF. The full variable domain, rest sourced from reference TRBV5-1 and TRBJ2-1, is KAGVTQTPRYLIKTRGQQVTLSCSPISGHRSVSWYQQTPGQGLQFLFEYFSETQRNKGNFPGRFSGRQFSNSRSEMNVSTLELGDSALYLCASSSSAGADEQFFGPGTRLTVL.

V is TRBV11-3 and J is TRBJ2-2; possible D gene TRBD2, 6 bases. The V end lost 4 bases, the J end lost 1 base, and 10 bases lay between the germline ends. CDR1 is SGHNT and CDR2 is YENEEA in the germline V gene. The CDR3 contains 15 residues. The CDR3 is CASSSSGLNTGELFF. The CDR3 coding sequence is TGTGCCAGCAGCTCCTCGGGACTGAACACCGGGGAGCTGTTTTTT.

The table lists this clone with a count of one. The J gene is TRBJ2-7, the V gene TRBV5-1, with TRBD2 matching 12 bases. The V gene's germline CDR1 is SGHRS and CDR2 YFSETQ. The CDR3 spans 19 residues. V lost 3 bases, J lost 1 base, and 14 bases stayed unmatched. CDR3 amino acids: CASSYGTLLAGGGSYEQYF. The CDR3 region has the DNA TGCGCCAGCAGCTACGGTACCCTGCTAGCGGGAGGGGGGTCCTACGAGCAGTACTTC.

The V and J genes are TRBV28 and TRBJ1-2; D not certain. This CDR3 has 18 amino acids. Trimming shortened V by 2 bases and J by 6 bases, and 25 bases separated the two germline ends. The V gene's germline CDR1 is MDHEN and CDR2 SYDVKM. The CDR3 nucleotides are TGTGCCAGCAGTTTAGCCGCGTTGGTTGGACGATCGGGAAATGGCTACACCTTC. It specifies CASSLAALVGRSGNGYTF.

This chain connects TRBV2 to TRBJ2-7, with TRBD1 identical over 7 bases. Germline V gives CDR1 SNHLY, CDR2 FYNNEI. This CDR3 spans 15 amino acids. Germline trimming cut 6 bases from V and 0 bases from J; bases unmatched to any gene: 8. The CDR3 nucleotides are TGTGCCAGCAGGATGACAGGGCCGAGCTCCTACGAGCAGTACTTC. Amino acid sequence: CASRMTGPSSYEQYF.

This rearrangement joins TRBV5-4 to TRBJ1-6; 9 bases fit TRBD1. The CDR3 sequence is 14 residues long. J gave up 9 bases and V 4 bases, and 5 bases lay outside the gene matches. Per germline, CDR1 SGHNT and CDR2 YYREEE (reference sequence). DNA for the CDR3: TGTGCCAGCAGCCCGACAGGGGGGACTTCACCCCTCCACTTT. Translated, it gives CASSPTGGTSPLHF. Looking up the rest from reference TRBV5-4 and TRBJ1-6 gives the full variable domain: ETGVTQSPTHLIKTRGQQVTLRCSSQSGHNTVSWYQQALGQGPQFIFQYYREEENGRGNFPPRFSGLQFPNYSSELNVNALELDDSALYLCASSPTGGTSPLHFGNGTRLTVT.

The rearrangement joins TRBV7-3 to TRBJ2-7, with TRBD1 identical over 9 bases. V was pared by 2 bases and J by 3 bases, with 2 bases of the junction left unmatched. Germline loops: CDR1 SGHTA, CDR2 FQGTGA. The CDR3 spans 14 residues. The CDR3 bases are TGTGCCAGCAGCTTAGGACAGGGGAACTACGAGCAGTACTTC. This gives the protein CASSLGQGNYEQYF.

This chain connects TRBV18 to TRBJ2-5; 10 bases agree with TRBD2. CDR1 is KGHSH and CDR2 is LQKENI in the germline V gene. This CDR3 comprises 18 residues. Trimming took 1 base from V and 0 from J; bases not matched to a gene: 8. DNA of the CDR3: TGTGCCAGCTCACCACTACCAGCGGGGGGGAAGTACCAAGAGACCCAGTACTTC. It specifies CASSPLPAGGKYQETQYF.

In its sample, this clone was seen a few times. The chain has TRBV7-2 and TRBJ1-5, with TRBD1 matching over 8 bases. The junction had 18 bases not matched to a gene; V was cut back by 1 base and J by 7 bases. The CDR3 has 19 amino acids. The germline V gene has CDR1 SGHTA and CDR2 FQGNSA. CDR3 protein: CASSLVSHVAGGVRQPQHF. The CDR3, as DNA: TGTGCCAGCAGCTTAGTGTCCCACGTGGCAGGGGGCGTGAGGCAGCCCCAGCATTTT.

The rearrangement uses TRBV10-3 and TRBJ2-4, with D perhaps matching TRBD1 (6 bases). Deletions cut 2 bases from V and 1 base from J, with 9 bases between. The CDR3 runs 15 residues. From germline, CDR1 is ENHRY and CDR2 SYGVKD. This CDR3 reads CAISEAQGAKNIQYF. The CDR3 coding sequence is TGTGCCATCAGTGAGGCCCAGGGGGCCAAAAACATTCAGTACTTC.

This chain's CDR3 is CASSLSRGSPEQYF. In DNA form, the CDR3 reads TGTGCCAGCAGCTTATCGCGCGGGAGTCCCGAGCAGTACTTC. The chain recombines TRBV11-2 with TRBJ2-7; TRBD2 aligns across 7 bases. Germline CDR1 and CDR2: SGHAT and FQNNGV. This CDR3 has 14 amino acids. V was pared by 2 bases and J by 6 bases, with 7 bases of the junction left unmatched.

CDR3 loop: CASRRPGLDTGELFF. The CDR3 bases are TGTGCCAGTAGGAGGCCAGGGTTGGACACCGGGGAGCTGTTTTTT. This rearrangement joins TRBV19 to TRBJ2-2; D perhaps matches TRBD1 (5 bases). V gave up 6 bases and J gave up 3 bases, with 14 bases separating them. This CDR3 region has 15 residues. Germline CDR1 is LNHDA and CDR2 is SQIVND (reference sequence).

The rearrangement links TRBV28 to TRBJ1-5; 10 nucleotides match TRBD1. Looked up from germline, CDR1 is MDHEN and CDR2 is SYDVKM. V was pared by 7 bases and J by 4 bases, with 10 bases of the junction left unmatched. The CDR3 length is 16 residues. In nucleotides, the CDR3 is TGTGCCAGCAAGTTAAGCCGGACAGGGGGAAATCAGCCCCAGCATTTT. Protein sequence: CASKLSRTGGNQPQHF. Drawing the rest from reference TRBV28 and TRBJ1-5, the complete variable domain is DVKVTQSSRYLVKRTGEKVFLECVQDMDHENMFWYRQDPGLGLRLIYFSYDVKMKEKGDIPEGYSVSREKKERFSLILESASTNQTSMYLCASKLSRTGGNQPQHFGDGTRLSIL.

The sample holds a few counts of this clone. This chain links TRBV2 with TRBJ1-4; D uncertain. The CDR3 loop spans 11 amino acids. V was cut by 8 bases and J by 12 bases, with 13 bases left in between. Germline V gene lookup returns CDR1 SNHLY and CDR2 FYNNEI. This CDR3 is CASGHTGELFF. The CDR3 DNA reads TGTGCCAGCGGGCATACCGGGGAACTGTTTTTT.

The V gene is TRBV14, the J gene TRBJ1-3; perhaps TRBD1 as D (6 bases). The V end lost 4 bases, the J end lost 4 bases, and 14 bases lay between the germline ends. The CDR3 loop spans 15 amino acids. Germline CDR1 SGHDN, CDR2 FVKESK. The chain's CDR3 is CASSRVLGQGNTIYF. The CDR3 coding sequence is TGTGCCAGCAGCCGAGTTTTGGGACAAGGAAACACCATATATTTT.

The chain employs TRBV7-3 and TRBJ2-5; 9 bases agree with TRBD2. The junction had 8 bases not matched to a gene; V was cut back by 5 bases and J by 4 bases. The germline CDR1 and CDR2 sequences are SGHTA and FQGTGA. CDR3 size: 15 residues. This chain's CDR3 is CASSEGLALRETQYF. The DNA of the CDR3 is TGTGCCAGCAGCGAGGGACTAGCACTCCGAGAGACCCAGTACTTC.

This clone was seen repeatedly, ten times or more. The genes are TRBV5-4 and TRBJ2-3; 10 bases line up with TRBD1. V lost 2 bases to trimming and J lost 4 bases; unmatched junction nucleotides: 4. This CDR3 has 15 residues. Germline assignment: CDR1 SGHNT and CDR2 YYREEE (reference sequence). The CDR3 coding sequence is TGTGCCAGCAGCTTCGACAGGGGGCAAGCAGATACGCAGTATTTT. It encodes CASSFDRGQADTQYF. Full variable domain (remainder filled in from reference TRBV5-4 and TRBJ2-3): ETGVTQSPTHLIKTRGQQVTLRCSSQSGHNTVSWYQQALGQGPQFIFQYYREEENGRGNFPPRFSGLQFPNYSSELNVNALELDDSALYLCASSFDRGQADTQYFGPGTRLTVL.

By sample share, this clone is hyperexpanded. The J gene is TRBJ1-1, the V gene TRBV5-6; D gene ambiguous. CDR1 and CDR2 (germline): SGHDT, YYEEEE. V was pared by 6 bases and J by 4 bases, with 22 bases between. The CDR3 contains 16 residues. CDR3 coding DNA: TGTGCCAGCACCTTATTCGGCTCGGGTGGTAGCACTGAAGCTTTCTTT. Translating gives CASTLFGSGGSTEAFF.

This chain joins TRBV19 and TRBJ1-1; D remains unclear. Trimming took 5 bases from V and 0 from J, leaving 16 bases between them. The CDR3 spans 16 residues. Germline-derived CDR1 and CDR2 are LNHDA and SQIVND (reference sequence). This CDR3 reads CASSYTRSSMNTEAFF. Here the CDR3 DNA reads TGTGCCAGTAGTTATACCCGATCAAGCATGAACACTGAAGCTTTCTTT.

The chain links TRBV6-5 to TRBJ2-1; 8 bases agree with TRBD2. CDR1 and CDR2 from the germline V gene are MNHEY and SVGAGI. With V trimmed by 6 bases and J by 6 bases, 7 bases remained unmatched. The CDR3 contains 14 residues. CDR3 bases: TGTGCCAGCAGCCGGGCGGGGGGCCGCAATGAGCAGTTCTTC. Its translation is CASSRAGGRNEQFF.